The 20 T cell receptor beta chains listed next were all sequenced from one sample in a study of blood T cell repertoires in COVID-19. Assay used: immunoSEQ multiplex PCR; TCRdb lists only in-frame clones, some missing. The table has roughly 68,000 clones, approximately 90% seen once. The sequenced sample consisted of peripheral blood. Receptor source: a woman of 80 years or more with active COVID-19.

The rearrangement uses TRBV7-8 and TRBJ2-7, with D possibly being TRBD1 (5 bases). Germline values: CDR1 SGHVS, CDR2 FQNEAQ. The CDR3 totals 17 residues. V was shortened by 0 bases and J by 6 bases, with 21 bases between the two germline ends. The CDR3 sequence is CASSLAPSSWGRTEQYF. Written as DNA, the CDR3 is TGTGCCAGCAGCTTAGCCCCGTCCTCTTGGGGCCGAACCGAGCAGTACTTC.

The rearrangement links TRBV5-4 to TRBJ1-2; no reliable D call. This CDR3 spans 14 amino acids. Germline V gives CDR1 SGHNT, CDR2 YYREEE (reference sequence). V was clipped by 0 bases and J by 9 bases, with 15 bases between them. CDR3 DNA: TGTGCCAGCAGCTTGGAGCCCTCGACTGCGCGCTACACCTTC. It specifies CASSLEPSTARYTF.

In DNA form, the CDR3 reads TGTGCCAGCAGCTTCAATGAGCTCGCAGATACGCAGTATTTT. Its protein product is CASSFNELADTQYF. The rearrangement joins TRBV11-2 to TRBJ2-3, with D unclear. The CDR3 contains 14 residues. Trimming cost V 3 bases and J 4 bases, with 11 bases left between them. CDR1 and CDR2 (germline): SGHAT, FQNNGV.

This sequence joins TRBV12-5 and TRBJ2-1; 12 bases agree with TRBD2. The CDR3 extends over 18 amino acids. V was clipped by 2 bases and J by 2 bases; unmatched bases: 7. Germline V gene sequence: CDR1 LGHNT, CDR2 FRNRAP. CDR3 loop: CASGLRLAGGYTYNEQFF. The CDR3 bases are TGTGCTAGTGGTTTGCGGCTAGCGGGAGGGTATACCTACAATGAGCAGTTCTTC.

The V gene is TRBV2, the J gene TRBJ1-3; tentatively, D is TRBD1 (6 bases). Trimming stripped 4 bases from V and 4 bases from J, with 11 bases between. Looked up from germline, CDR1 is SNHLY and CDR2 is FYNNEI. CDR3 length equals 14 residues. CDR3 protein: CASSGQVLGNTIYF. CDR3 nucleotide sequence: TGTGCCAGCAGTGGACAGGTCTTGGGAAACACCATATATTTT. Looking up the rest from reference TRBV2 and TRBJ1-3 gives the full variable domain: EPEVTQTPSHQVTQMGQEVILRCVPISNHLYFYWYRQILGQKVEFLVSFYNNEISEKSEIFDDQFSVERPDGSNFTLKIRSTKLEDSAMYFCASSGQVLGNTIYFGEGSWLTVV.

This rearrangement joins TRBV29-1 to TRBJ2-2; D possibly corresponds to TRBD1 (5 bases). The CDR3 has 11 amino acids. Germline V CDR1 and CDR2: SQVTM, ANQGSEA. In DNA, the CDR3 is TGCAGTCAGAAAGGGGTGGGGGAGCTGTTTTTT. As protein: CSQKGVGELFF.

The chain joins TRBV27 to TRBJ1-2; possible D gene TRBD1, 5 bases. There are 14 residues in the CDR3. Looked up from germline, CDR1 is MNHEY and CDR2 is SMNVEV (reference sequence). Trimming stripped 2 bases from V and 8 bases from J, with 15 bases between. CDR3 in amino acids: CASSLVEGRGGYTF. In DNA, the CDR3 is TGTGCCAGCAGTTTAGTGGAGGGAAGGGGAGGCTACACCTTC.

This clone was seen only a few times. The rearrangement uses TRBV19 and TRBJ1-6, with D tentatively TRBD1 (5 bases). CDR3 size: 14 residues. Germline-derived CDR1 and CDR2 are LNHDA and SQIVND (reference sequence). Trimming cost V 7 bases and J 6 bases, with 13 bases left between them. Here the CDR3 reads CASKAREGNSPLHF. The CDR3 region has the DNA TGTGCCAGTAAGGCCAGGGAGGGTAATTCACCCCTCCACTTT.

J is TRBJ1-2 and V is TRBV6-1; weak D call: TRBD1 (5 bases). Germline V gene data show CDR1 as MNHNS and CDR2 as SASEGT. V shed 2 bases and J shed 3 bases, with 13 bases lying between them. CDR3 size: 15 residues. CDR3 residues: CASSESGPWDYGYTF. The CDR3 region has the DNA TGTGCCAGCAGTGAATCAGGGCCCTGGGACTATGGCTACACCTTC.

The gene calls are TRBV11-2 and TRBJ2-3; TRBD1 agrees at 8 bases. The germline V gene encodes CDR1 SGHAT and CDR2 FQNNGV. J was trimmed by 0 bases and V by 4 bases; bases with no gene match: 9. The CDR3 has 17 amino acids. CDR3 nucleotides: TGTGCCAGCAGCTCCGGACAGGGTTTGATAAGCACAGATACGCAGTATTTT. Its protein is CASSSGQGLISTDTQYF. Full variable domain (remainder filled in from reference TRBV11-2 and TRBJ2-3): EAGVAQSPRYKIIEKRQSVAFWCNPISGHATLYWYQQILGQGPKLLIQFQNNGVVDDSQLPKDRFSAERLKGVDSTLKIQPAKLEDSAVYLCASSSGQGLISTDTQYFGPGTRLTVL.

The CDR3 region has the DNA TGTGCCAGCAGCTCAGGGGGGACTAACTATGGCTACACCTTC. Its protein product is CASSSGGTNYGYTF. The rearrangement links TRBV9 to TRBJ1-2, with 7 bases fitting TRBD1. The length of the CDR3 is 14 residues. The J segment lost 0 bases and the V segment lost 4 bases, leaving 3 bases of the junction unmatched. Germline CDR1 reads SGDLS; CDR2 reads YYNGEE.

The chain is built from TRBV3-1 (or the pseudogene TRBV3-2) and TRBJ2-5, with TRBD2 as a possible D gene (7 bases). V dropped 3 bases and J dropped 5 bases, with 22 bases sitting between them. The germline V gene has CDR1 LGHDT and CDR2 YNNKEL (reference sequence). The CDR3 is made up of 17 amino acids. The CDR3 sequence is CASSQLGGERSWETQYF. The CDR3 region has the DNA TGTGCCAGCAGCCAGCTAGGGGGGGAACGCTCTTGGGAGACCCAGTACTTC.

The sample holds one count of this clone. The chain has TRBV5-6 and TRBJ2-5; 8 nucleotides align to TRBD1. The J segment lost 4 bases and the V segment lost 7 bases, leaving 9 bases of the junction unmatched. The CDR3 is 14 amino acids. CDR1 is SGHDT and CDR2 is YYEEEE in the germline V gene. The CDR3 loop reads CASRGQGGPETQYF. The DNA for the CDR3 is TGTGCCAGCCGAGGACAGGGAGGCCCAGAGACCCAGTACTTC.

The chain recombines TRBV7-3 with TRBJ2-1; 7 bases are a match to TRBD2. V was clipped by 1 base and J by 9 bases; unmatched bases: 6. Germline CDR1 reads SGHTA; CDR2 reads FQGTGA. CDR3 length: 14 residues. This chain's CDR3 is CASSLNLGGPEQFF. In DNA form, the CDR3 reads TGTGCCAGCAGCTTAAACTTGGGAGGGCCTGAGCAGTTCTTC.

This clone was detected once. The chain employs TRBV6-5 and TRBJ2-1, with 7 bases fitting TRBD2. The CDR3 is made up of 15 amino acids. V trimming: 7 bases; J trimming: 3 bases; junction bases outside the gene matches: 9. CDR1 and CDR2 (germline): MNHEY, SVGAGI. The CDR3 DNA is TGTGCCAGCAAGCCTGGGACGGGAGGCTACAATGAGCAGTTCTTC. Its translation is CASKPGTGGYNEQFF.

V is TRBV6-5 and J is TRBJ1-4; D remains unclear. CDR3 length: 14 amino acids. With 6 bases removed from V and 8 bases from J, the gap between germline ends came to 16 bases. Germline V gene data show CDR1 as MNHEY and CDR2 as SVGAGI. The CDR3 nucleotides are TGTGCCAGCAGCCCCCGGGTAGATGGGGAAAAACTGTTTTTT. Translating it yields CASSPRVDGEKLFF.

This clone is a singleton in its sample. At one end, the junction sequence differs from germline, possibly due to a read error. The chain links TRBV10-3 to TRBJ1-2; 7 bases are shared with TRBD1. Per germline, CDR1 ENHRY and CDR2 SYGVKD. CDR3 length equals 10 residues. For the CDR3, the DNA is TGCGACAGGGAAATCTATGGCTACACCTTC. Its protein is CDREIYGYTF.

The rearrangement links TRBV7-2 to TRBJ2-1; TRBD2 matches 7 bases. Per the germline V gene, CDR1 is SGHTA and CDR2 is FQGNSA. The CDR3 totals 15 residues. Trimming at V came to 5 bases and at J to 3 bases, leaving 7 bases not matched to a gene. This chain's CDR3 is CASSKTGTNYNEQFF. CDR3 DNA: TGTGCCAGCAGCAAAACCGGGACTAACTACAATGAGCAGTTCTTC.

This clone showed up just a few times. The CDR3 DNA reads as TGTGCCAGCATCGCTATGTCCGGGACACAAGAGACCCAGTACTTC. It translates to CASIAMSGTQETQYF. This chain joins TRBV28 and TRBJ2-5; a weak D match, TRBD1 (6 bases). Trimming took 7 bases from V and 2 from J, leaving 17 bases between them. Germline assignment: CDR1 MDHEN and CDR2 SYDVKM. The CDR3 length is 15 residues.

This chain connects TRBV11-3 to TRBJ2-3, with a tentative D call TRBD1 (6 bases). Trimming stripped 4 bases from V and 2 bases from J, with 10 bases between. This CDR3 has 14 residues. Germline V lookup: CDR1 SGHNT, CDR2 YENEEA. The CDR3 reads CASSSDSLTDTQYF. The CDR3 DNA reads TGTGCCAGCAGCTCGGACAGCCTCACAGATACGCAGTATTTT.